This TCR beta chain was observed in a study of Ad26.COV2.S vaccination and SARS-CoV-2 variants. As to this clone: The antigen remains undetermined.

Study results and caveats: The study found similar non-spike TCR breadth in vaccine and placebo recipients. The TCR breadth and depth analyses may have understated or missed part of the total T cell responses. Vaccine recipients surpassed placebo recipients in spike-specific TCR breadth.

Germline CDR1 is SGHDN and CDR2 is FVKESK. The CDR3 is 16 amino acids. The ends were cut back, 2 bases at V and 6 bases at J, with 16 bases in the middle. TCRdb's copy holds only in-frame clones and misses some; the assay was immunoSEQ multiplex PCR. The sample contains approximately 97,000 clones, around 80% of which appear only once. The V call is TRBV14, the J call TRBJ2-2; D is possibly TRBD1 (7 bases). This sequence originates from a human donor who had recovered from COVID-19. This material consisted of peripheral blood, taken after recovery from COVID-19. The CDR3 bases are TGTGCCAGCAGCCAAAGACTAGGGGGCCCCCCCGGGGAGCTGTTTTTT. Its protein is CASSQRLGGPPGELFF.